The 16 T cell receptor beta chains below were found in one sample sequenced in a study of blood T cell repertoires in COVID-19. TCRdb's copy holds only in-frame clones and misses some; the assay was immunoSEQ multiplex PCR. The repertoire includes 100,000 to 120,000 clones, 80% to 85% of them detected once, and 15% to 17% sits in the top ten. The sequencing input was peripheral blood. These receptors originate from a woman at least 80 years old with acute or convalescent COVID-19.

This chain uses TRBV6-2 or TRBV6-3 with TRBJ2-5; 7 bases are shared with TRBD1. The CDR3 is 16 amino acids. V was clipped by 6 bases and J by 2 bases; unmatched bases: 12. Per germline, CDR1 MNHEY and CDR2 SVGEGT. The CDR3 nucleotides read TGTGCCAGCAGCTCGATCATCTGGGACAGACAAGAGACCCAGTACTTC. Amino acids: CASSSIIWDRQETQYF.

The chain is built from TRBV25-1 and TRBJ1-1; 9 positions match TRBD1. The V and J ends lost 3 bases and 4 bases, in that order; junction bases with no gene match: 6. Germline loops: CDR1 MGHDK, CDR2 SYGVNS. The CDR3 covers 15 residues. The DNA of the CDR3 is TGTGCCAGCAGTGACCCCGGACAGGGGAGCACTGAAGCTTTCTTT. Translation gives CASSDPGQGSTEAFF.

As DNA, the CDR3 is TGTGCCATCAGAAGGACTAGCGGGAGCCTCCGTCGCTACGAGCAGTACTTC. Its translation: CAIRRTSGSLRRYEQYF. J is TRBJ2-7 and V is TRBV10-3; 13 bases fit TRBD2. CDR1 is ENHRY, CDR2 SYGVKD, per germline. With 6 bases clipped from V and 3 bases from J, the junction kept 11 bases outside the gene matches. This CDR3 is 17 amino acids long.

This rearrangement joins TRBV2 to TRBJ1-2; TRBD1 agrees at 7 bases. V shed 0 bases, J shed 4 bases, and the junction held 5 bases outside the gene matches. Germline V gives CDR1 SNHLY, CDR2 FYNNEI. CDR3 length equals 15 residues. The CDR3 DNA is TGTGCCAGCAGTGAAGCTACAGGGGTCCCCTATGGCTACACCTTC. This codes for CASSEATGVPYGYTF.

This clone was recorded once. The chain has TRBV15 and TRBJ1-6; no reliable D call. With 4 bases removed from V and 6 bases from J, the gap between germline ends came to 4 bases. CDR3 length: 12 amino acids. Per germline, CDR1 LNHNV and CDR2 YYDKDF (reference sequence). Here the CDR3 reads CATSISNSPLHF. In DNA, the CDR3 is TGTGCCACCAGCATCAGTAATTCACCCCTCCACTTT.

This chain links TRBV10-1 with TRBJ1-1; the D gene is possibly TRBD1 (5 bases). The CDR3 is made up of 13 amino acids. Trimming cost V 4 bases and J 4 bases, with 10 bases left between them. CDR1 is WNHNN and CDR2 is SYGVQD in the germline V gene (reference sequence). This CDR3 is CASSVGRGTEAFF. Written as DNA, the CDR3 is TGCGCCAGCAGTGTGGGGAGGGGCACTGAAGCTTTCTTT.

V usage is TRBV5-4 and J usage is TRBJ1-2; 8 nucleotides agree with TRBD1. The junction had 8 bases not matched to a gene; V was cut back by 3 bases and J by 7 bases. Germline values: CDR1 SGHNT, CDR2 YYREEE (reference sequence). The CDR3 sequence is 14 residues long. CDR3 DNA sequence: TGTGCCAGCAGCTCCGGACAGGGAGTGGTTGGCTACACCTTC. It specifies CASSSGQGVVGYTF.

This clone was observed a few times. V usage is TRBV5-1 and J usage is TRBJ1-3; D call uncertain. The CDR3 consists of 15 residues. V dropped 0 bases and J dropped 4 bases, with 11 bases sitting between them. Looked up from germline, CDR1 is SGHRS and CDR2 is YFSETQ. The CDR3 DNA is TGCGCCAGCAGCTTGGAGTCGGGAAGCGGAAACACCATATATTTT. It encodes CASSLESGSGNTIYF.

CDR3 loop: CASSLRPPGGLYNEQFF. The CDR3 DNA reads as TGTGCCAGCAGTTTACGCCCTCCAGGGGGCCTCTACAATGAGCAGTTCTTC. The chain carries TRBV27 and TRBJ2-1; 8 nucleotides match TRBD1. The CDR3 has 17 amino acids. Germline CDR1 and CDR2: MNHEY and SMNVEV (reference sequence). J was trimmed by 3 bases and V by 2 bases; bases with no gene match: 9.

The V call is TRBV11-3, the J call TRBJ2-1; no firm D call. Germline CDR1 reads SGHNT; CDR2 reads YENEEA. The CDR3 loop spans 14 amino acids. V gave up 1 base and J gave up 8 bases, with 12 bases separating them. CDR3 nucleotides: TGTGCCAGCAGCTTAGGGAGAGGAGCCCATGAGCAGTTCTTC. It encodes CASSLGRGAHEQFF. Complete variable domain (other parts from reference TRBV11-3 and TRBJ2-1): EAGVVQSPRYKIIEKKQPVAFWCNPISGHNTLYWYLQNLGQGPELLIRYENEEAVDDSQLPKDRFSAERLKGVDSTLKIQPAELGDSAVYLCASSLGRGAHEQFFGPGTRLTVL.

This clone showed up just once. V usage is TRBV28 and J usage is TRBJ1-5; 8 positions match TRBD1. Germline-derived CDR1 and CDR2 are MDHEN and SYDVKM. V dropped 6 bases and J dropped 6; count of bases not matched to a gene: 7. There are 14 residues in the CDR3. The DNA for the CDR3 is TGTGCCAGCAGCCGGGACAGGAGGGGTCAGCCCCAGCATTTT. Amino acids: CASSRDRRGQPQHF.

This chain connects TRBV13 to TRBJ1-2, with 7 bases fitting TRBD1. CDR1 is PRHDT, CDR2 FYEKMQ, per germline (reference sequence). The V and J ends lost 0 bases and 4 bases, in that order; junction bases with no gene match: 5. The CDR3 is made up of 15 amino acids. CDR3 bases: TGTGCCAGCAGCTTAGGCCACAGGGGCGGCTATGGCTACACCTTC. The encoded protein is CASSLGHRGGYGYTF.

The V call is TRBV12-3 or TRBV12-4, the J call TRBJ2-3; D unclear. Trimming shortened V by 6 bases and J by 0 bases, and 7 bases separated the two germline ends. The CDR3 contains 13 residues. As DNA, the CDR3 is TGTGCCAGCAGCCCAGTGAGCACAGATACGCAGTATTTT. Amino acid sequence: CASSPVSTDTQYF.

This chain's CDR3 is CASSPRQGSVTEAFF. The CDR3 DNA reads as TGTGCCAGCTCACCACGACAGGGCTCGGTTACTGAAGCTTTCTTT. V gene TRBV18 combines with J gene TRBJ1-1; 7 nucleotides agree with TRBD1. V dropped 1 base and J dropped 5; count of bases not matched to a gene: 7. The V gene's germline CDR1 is KGHSH and CDR2 LQKENI. The CDR3 covers 15 residues.

The V and J genes are TRBV29-1 and TRBJ2-7, with D maybe TRBD2 (5 bases). CDR3 length equals 14 residues. Looked up from germline, CDR1 is SQVTM and CDR2 is ANQGSEA. Trimming removed 4 bases from V and 7 bases from J, with 20 bases in between. The CDR3 DNA follows: TGCAGCGTTGTCTCGGCTTCTTTTTCGGGGGAGCAGTACTTC. The encoded protein is CSVVSASFSGEQYF.

For this clone: In the same sample, other DNA sequences code for this CDR3. This chain connects TRBV5-1 to TRBJ2-1; 8 bases agree with TRBD1. The CDR3 totals 15 residues. Germline V lookup: CDR1 SGHRS, CDR2 YFSETQ. V lost 0 bases to trimming and J lost 3 bases; unmatched junction nucleotides: 2. CDR3 DNA: TGCGCCAGCAGCTTGGCCGGACAGGGCTACAATGAGCAGTTCTTC. It encodes CASSLAGQGYNEQFF.